These 16 T cell receptor beta chains were all obtained from the same sample, sequenced in a study of shared clonotypes between healthy human individuals. TCRdb's copy holds only in-frame clones and misses some; the assay was immunoSEQ multiplex PCR. The sample lists roughly 1,100,000 clones; more than 60% were seen once. Sequenced material: memory CD4+ T cells sorted from blood. Subset indicated: CD45RA-negative fraction. Receptors were obtained from a man younger than 30 in good health.

The J gene is TRBJ2-5, the V gene TRBV11-2; unclear D gene. Germline V gene data show CDR1 as SGHAT and CDR2 as FQNNGV. This CDR3 has 13 amino acids. V dropped 2 bases and J dropped 5 bases, with 9 bases sitting between them. The CDR3 is CASSLRVLETQYF. CDR3 in DNA: TGTGCCAGCAGCTTACGGGTTCTGGAGACCCAGTACTTC.

This clone came up a few times. The chain combines TRBV21-1 with TRBJ1-6. TRBV21-1 is described as a pseudogene. This CDR3 spans 15 amino acids. CDR3 amino acids: CASSAGGIHNSPLHF. The CDR3 bases are TGTGCCAGCAGCGCCGGGGGGATCCACAATTCACCCCTCCACTTT.

V is TRBV6-1 and J is TRBJ2-2; no reliable D call. The length of the CDR3 is 16 residues. Trimming shortened V by 3 bases and J by 2 bases, and 13 bases separated the two germline ends. Germline V gene sequence: CDR1 MNHNS, CDR2 SASEGT. For the CDR3, the DNA is TGTGCCAGCAGTGAGATCAAGATTAAAAACACCGGGGAGCTGTTTTTT. Translated, it gives CASSEIKIKNTGELFF.

V and J are TRBV30 and TRBJ2-2; possible D gene TRBD2, 6 bases. Between the trimmed V and J ends, which lost 4 bases and 0 bases, there was a span of 12 bases. The CDR3 runs 15 residues. Germline lookup yields CDR1 GTSNPN and CDR2 SVGIG (reference sequence). CDR3 bases: TGTGCCTGGACCGCGGGCGGGACGAACACCGGGGAGCTGTTTTTT. Amino acid sequence: CAWTAGGTNTGELFF.

V is TRBV6-6 and J is TRBJ1-1, with a weak D call TRBD1 (5 bases). The V end was cut by 4 bases, the J end by 1 base, with 10 bases between. The CDR3 runs to 14 residues. Germline V gives CDR1 MNHNY, CDR2 SVGAGI (reference sequence). CDR3 loop: CASSSPGGNTEAFF. CDR3 in DNA: TGTGCCAGCAGTTCCCCGGGGGGGAACACTGAAGCTTTCTTT.

V gene TRBV7-2 combines with J gene TRBJ2-1, with D hard to call. CDR3 length equals 14 residues. V lost 1 base, J lost 8 bases, and 12 bases lay in between. Germline CDR1 and CDR2: SGHTA and FQGNSA. The CDR3 loop is CASSLGFTTDEQFF. The CDR3, as DNA: TGTGCCAGCAGCTTAGGATTTACGACCGATGAGCAGTTCTTC.

The chain uses TRBV28 and TRBJ2-7; D gene ambiguous. The CDR3 has 15 amino acids. Germline V gene sequence: CDR1 MDHEN, CDR2 SYDVKM. V was pared by 8 bases and J by 0 bases, with 17 bases between. The CDR3 loop reads CASSNPGFSSYEQYF. The CDR3 DNA follows: TGTGCCAGCTCAAACCCGGGCTTTAGCTCCTACGAGCAGTACTTC.

The rearrangement joins TRBV9 to TRBJ1-1; no definite D call. This CDR3 region has 14 residues. Trimming took 0 bases from V and 0 from J, leaving 6 bases between them. CDR1 and CDR2 (germline): SGDLS, YYNGEE. CDR3 amino acids: CASSVGDMNTEAFF. The CDR3 DNA is TGTGCCAGCAGCGTAGGTGACATGAACACTGAAGCTTTCTTT.

The chain employs TRBV19 and TRBJ2-6; the D is unclear. V shed 1 base and J shed 4 bases, with 14 bases lying between them. The CDR3 has 17 residues. The germline CDR1 and CDR2 sequences are LNHDA and SQIVND (reference sequence). The CDR3 coding sequence is TGTGCCAGTAGTATAGTCCGCACCGCCCGGGGGGCCAACGTCCTGACTTTC. This gives the protein CASSIVRTARGANVLTF.

This chain joins TRBV7-2 and TRBJ2-1; 12 nucleotides line up with TRBD2. Germline CDR1 reads SGHTA; CDR2 reads FQGNSA. J was trimmed by 9 bases and V by 5 bases; bases with no gene match: 8. This CDR3 has 15 amino acids. The CDR3 protein is CASSPSGRVYAEQFF. The CDR3 bases are TGTGCCAGCAGCCCTAGCGGGAGGGTTTACGCTGAGCAGTTCTTC.

This clone was detected only once. For the CDR3, the DNA is TGTGCCAGCAGCCCCCGACAGGGGAAATCAAACATTCAGTACTTC. Amino acid sequence: CASSPRQGKSNIQYF. V usage is TRBV9 and J usage is TRBJ2-4, with 8 bases identical to TRBD1. The CDR3 covers 15 residues. Germline V gene sequence: CDR1 SGDLS, CDR2 YYNGEE. V lost 4 bases and J lost 6; bases outside the gene matches: 9.

This clone was found many times. This chain links TRBV4-2 with TRBJ1-5; 8 bases fit TRBD1. Germline V gives CDR1 LGHNA, CDR2 YNFKEQ. J was trimmed by 0 bases and V by 3 bases; bases with no gene match: 7. CDR3 length: 17 residues. DNA for the CDR3: TGTGCCAGCAGCCATGCCGACAGGGGTGGTAGCAATCAGCCCCAGCATTTT. Protein: CASSHADRGGSNQPQHF.

Details on this clone: One end of the junction is discordant with germline, which a read error may explain. The chain is built from TRBV7-2 and TRBJ2-7; 7 bases agree with TRBD1. The CDR3 runs to 14 residues. Germline lookup yields CDR1 SGHTA and CDR2 FQGNSA. The CDR3 loop is CASSFNDRVVLLNF. Here the CDR3 DNA reads TGTGCCAGCAGCTTCAATGACAGGGTGGTACTCCTAAACTTC.

V gene TRBV6-5 combines with J gene TRBJ2-2; D remains ambiguous. The V end was cut by 5 bases, the J end by 5 bases, with 9 bases between. CDR3 size: 13 residues. Germline V CDR1 and CDR2: MNHEY, SVGAGI. CDR3 bases: TGTGCCAGCAGTAAACCTCAAACCGGGGAGCTGTTTTTT. This sequence encodes CASSKPQTGELFF.

The rearrangement links TRBV5-1 to TRBJ1-4, with TRBD1 identical over 7 bases. Germline assignment: CDR1 SGHRS and CDR2 YFSETQ. CDR3 length equals 18 residues. The V segment lost 4 bases and the J segment 6 bases; nucleotides outside the gene matches: 18. The CDR3 DNA is TGCGCCAGCAGCGCGGTACTATCACGGACAGGCAGCTATGAAAAACTGTTTTTT. Protein product: CASSAVLSRTGSYEKLFF.

The gene calls are TRBV5-1 and TRBJ2-1, with D maybe TRBD2 (5 bases). This CDR3 is 15 amino acids long. Germline lookup yields CDR1 SGHRS and CDR2 YFSETQ. The V end was cut by 0 bases, the J end by 2 bases, with 9 bases between. The CDR3 DNA sequence: TGCGCCAGCAGCTTGGGACTGACTACCTACAATGAGCAGTTCTTC. This gives the protein CASSLGLTTYNEQFF.